The rows below give T cell receptor beta chains drawn from one sample of a study of blood T cells in healthy people across ages. TCRdb re-called the 5' RACE reads with MiXCR, one entry per CDR3 protein. The sample lists hundreds of thousands of distinct CDR3 sequences; 58% were seen once. The sample comprised blood. The origin of the receptors is a man aged 55-75 years in good health. Each CDR3 is given with its conserved first and last residue. Fields, in order: D gene, clone size, V gene, J gene, CDR3 protein, CDR3 DNA. A D gene is named only where the DNA matches it firmly. Clone size, where shown, is once, few, many, or a class for clones that have expanded.

D: TRBD1; size: once; V: TRBV5-1; J: TRBJ2-1; CDR3: CASTADRGQRNEQFF; DNA: TGCGCCAGCACCGCGGACAGGGGGCAGAGGAATGAGCAGTTCTTC
D: -; size: once; V: TRBV3-1; J: TRBJ2-5; CDR3: CASSHRGGPQETQYF; DNA: TGTGCCAGCAGCCATCGAGGGGGGCCTCAAGAGACCCAGTACTTC
D: TRBD1; size: -; V: TRBV12-3/TRBV12-4; J: TRBJ2-3; CDR3: CASKWTGVMSDREYF; DNA: TGTGCCAGCAAATGGACAGGGGTCATGTCAGATAGGGAATATTTT
D: -; size: -; V: TRBV12-3/TRBV12-4; J: TRBJ1-1; CDR3: CASSIAGEMNTEAFF; DNA: TGTGCCAGCAGTATAGCAGGGGAAATGAACACTGAAGCTTTCTTT
D: -; size: -; V: TRBV18; J: TRBJ2-7; CDR3: CASSPGSEQYF; DNA: TGTGCCAGCTCACCAGGGAGCGAGCAGTACTTC
D: TRBD1; size: once; V: TRBV5-1; J: TRBJ2-5; CDR3: CASSLRGQVQGETQYF; DNA: TGCGCCAGCAGCTTGCGAGGACAGGTCCAGGGAGAGACCCAGTACTTC
D: -; size: few; V: TRBV28; J: TRBJ1-2; CDR3: CASSLRRYGYTF; DNA: TGTGCCAGCAGCTTGCGGCGATATGGCTACACCTTC
D: -; size: few; V: TRBV4-1; J: TRBJ2-3; CDR3: CASSQDGGGGPTDTQYF; DNA: TGCGCCAGCAGCCAAGATGGTGGGGGGGGCCCCACAGATACGCAGTATTTT
D: -; size: -; V: TRBV6-5; J: TRBJ2-3; CDR3: CASSYSPPGPHTDTQYF; DNA: TGTGCCAGCAGTTACTCCCCCCCAGGCCCTCACACAGATACGCAGTATTTT
D: TRBD2; size: -; V: TRBV9; J: TRBJ2-7; CDR3: CASSGVGGGDNEQYF; DNA: TGTGCCAGCAGCGGAGTCGGGGGGGGCGACAATGAGCAGTACTTC
D: TRBD1; size: -; V: TRBV29-1; J: TRBJ1-2; CDR3: CSVQTTRGGGYTF; DNA: TGCAGCGTCCAAACCACCAGGGGGGGTGGCTACACCTTC
D: -; size: -; V: TRBV2; J: TRBJ1-1; CDR3: CASSEGGTRCWAFF; DNA: TGTGCCAGCAGTGAAGGCGGGACACGGTGCTGGGCTTTCTTT
D: -; size: -; V: TRBV7-2; J: TRBJ1-1; CDR3: CASSGRGHGTEAFF; DNA: TGTGCCAGCAGCGGACGGGGGCACGGAACTGAAGCTTTCTTT
D: TRBD1; size: -; V: TRBV4-1; J: TRBJ2-1; CDR3: CAGSQDSEGAHDSYNEQFF; DNA: TGCGCCGGCAGCCAAGATTCAGAGGGGGCCCACGACTCCTACAATGAGCAGTTCTTC
D: -; size: -; V: TRBV7-2; J: TRBJ2-4; CDR3: CASRKVSIQYF; DNA: TGTGCCAGCAGAAAAGTCAGCATTCAGTACTTC
D: -; size: -; V: TRBV20-1; J: TRBJ2-7; CDR3: CSAPWTGNYEQYF; DNA: TGCAGTGCTCCTTGGACTGGAAACTACGAGCAGTACTTC
D: -; size: -; V: TRBV5-1; J: TRBJ2-7; CDR3: CASSLRLGANSYEQYF; DNA: TGCGCCAGCAGCCTCCGTTTAGGGGCGAACTCCTACGAGCAGTACTTC
D: TRBD1; size: -; V: TRBV6-6; J: TRBJ1-1; CDR3: CASSLDREITEAFF; DNA: TGTGCCAGCAGTTTAGACAGGGAGATAACTGAAGCTTTCTTT
D: -; size: -; V: TRBV3-1; J: TRBJ2-5; CDR3: CASSQDLQAVQETQYF; DNA: TGTGCCAGCAGCCAAGATTTACAGGCCGTCCAAGAGACCCAGTACTTC
D: TRBD1; size: -; V: TRBV24-1; J: TRBJ2-1; CDR3: CATSDTGGDGETQFF; DNA: TGTGCCACCAGTGATACAGGGGGCGACGGGGAGACCCAGTTCTTC
D: -; size: -; V: TRBV12-3/TRBV12-4; J: TRBJ2-1; CDR3: CAISTGGGYEQFF; DNA: TGTGCCATCTCGACAGGCGGCGGGTATGAGCAGTTCTTC
D: -; size: -; V: TRBV10-3; J: TRBJ2-3; CDR3: CATRGGTDTQYF; DNA: TGTGCCACCCGTGGGGGCACAGATACGCAGTATTTT
D: -; size: few; V: TRBV11-3; J: TRBJ2-5; CDR3: CASSLASSNQETQYF; DNA: TGTGCCAGCAGCTTAGCGTCCAGCAACCAAGAGACCCAGTACTTC
D: TRBD1; size: once; V: TRBV20-1; J: TRBJ2-5; CDR3: CSARQDRAMETQYF; DNA: TGCAGTGCCCGACAGGACAGGGCCATGGAGACCCAGTACTTC
D: -; size: few; V: TRBV20-1; J: TRBJ2-1; CDR3: CSGSRGGEQFF; DNA: TGCAGTGGTTCCAGGGGTGGGGAGCAGTTCTTC
D: TRBD1; size: -; V: TRBV2; J: TRBJ2-5; CDR3: CAGSEGAGETQYF; DNA: TGTGCCGGCAGTGAGGGGGCGGGAGAGACCCAGTACTTC
D: -; size: -; V: TRBV6-6; J: TRBJ2-6; CDR3: CASSYLGGDPGANVLTF; DNA: TGTGCCAGCAGTTACCTGGGGGGCGATCCCGGGGCCAACGTCCTGACTTTC
D: -; size: -; V: TRBV2; J: TRBJ2-1; CDR3: CASTVGAQETQFF; DNA: TGTGCCAGCACGGTGGGTGCTCAAGAGACCCAGTTCTTC
D: TRBD1; size: -; V: TRBV6-5; J: TRBJ2-7; CDR3: CASFRTGVSEQYF; DNA: TGTGCCAGCTTCAGGACAGGGGTGAGCGAGCAGTACTTC
D: -; size: -; V: TRBV6-8; J: TRBJ1-5; CDR3: CASSPSGFHSNQPQHF; DNA: TGTGCCAGCAGTCCCTCGGGATTTCATAGCAATCAGCCCCAGCATTTT
D: TRBD1; size: -; V: TRBV4-1; J: TRBJ2-5; CDR3: CASSQGQGPAGGETQYF; DNA: TGCGCCAGCAGCCAAGGACAGGGGCCGGCGGGTGGAGAGACCCAGTACTTC
D: TRBD2; size: -; V: TRBV20-1; J: TRBJ2-5; CDR3: CSAIAGGQGTQYF; DNA: TGCAGTGCAATAGCGGGGGGGCAAGGGACCCAGTACTTC
D: -; size: few; V: TRBV7-9; J: TRBJ2-3; CDR3: CASSLNEGDTQYF; DNA: TGTGCCAGCAGCTTAAATGAGGGAGATACGCAGTATTTT
D: TRBD2; size: once; V: TRBV9; J: TRBJ2-3; CDR3: CASSVGSGGGVDTQYF; DNA: TGTGCCAGCAGCGTGGGTAGCGGGGGGGGAGTTGATACGCAGTATTTT